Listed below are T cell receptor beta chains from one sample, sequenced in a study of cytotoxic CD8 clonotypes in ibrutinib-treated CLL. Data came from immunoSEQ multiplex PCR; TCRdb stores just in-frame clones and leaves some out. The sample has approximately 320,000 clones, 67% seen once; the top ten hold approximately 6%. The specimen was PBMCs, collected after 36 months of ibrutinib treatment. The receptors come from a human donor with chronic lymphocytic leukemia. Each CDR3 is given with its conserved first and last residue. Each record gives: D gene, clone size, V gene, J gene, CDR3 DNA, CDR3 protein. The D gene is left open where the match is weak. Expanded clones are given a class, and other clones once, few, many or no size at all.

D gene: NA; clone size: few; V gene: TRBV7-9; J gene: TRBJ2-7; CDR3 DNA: TGTGCCAGCAGTCAGGGGGGACAGATTTACTACGAGCAGTACTTC; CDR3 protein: CASSQGGQIYYEQYF
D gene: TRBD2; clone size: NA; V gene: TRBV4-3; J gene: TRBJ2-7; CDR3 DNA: TGCGCCAGCAGCCAGCTTGCGGGAGGGCGCCACGAGCAGTACTTC; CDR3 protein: CASSQLAGGRHEQYF
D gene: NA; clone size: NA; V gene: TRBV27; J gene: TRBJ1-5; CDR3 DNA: TGTGCCAGCAGTTTATACGGCAGGGGACATCAGCCCCAGCATTTT; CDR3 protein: CASSLYGRGHQPQHF
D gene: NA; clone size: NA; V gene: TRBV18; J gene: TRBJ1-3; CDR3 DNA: TGTGCCAGCTCACCACTTTTTTTTGCGGCCTCTGGAAACACCATATATTTT; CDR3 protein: CASSPLFFAASGNTIYF
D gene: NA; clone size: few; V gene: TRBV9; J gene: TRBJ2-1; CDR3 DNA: TGTGCCAGCAGCGATCCCTTCGGTCATGAGCAGTTCTTC; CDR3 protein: CASSDPFGHEQFF
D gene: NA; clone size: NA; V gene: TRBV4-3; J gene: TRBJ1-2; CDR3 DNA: TGCGCCAGCAGCCCCTCAGGGTATGATGGCTACACCTTC; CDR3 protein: CASSPSGYDGYTF
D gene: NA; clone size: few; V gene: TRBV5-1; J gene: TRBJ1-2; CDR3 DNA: TGCGCCAGCAGCTTGGGGGACGGCGGGAATGGCTACACCTTC; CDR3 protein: CASSLGDGGNGYTF
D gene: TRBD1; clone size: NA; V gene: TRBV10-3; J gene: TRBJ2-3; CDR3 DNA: TGTGCCATCCGGGACAGGGGGACAGATACGCAGTATTTT; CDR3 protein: CAIRDRGTDTQYF
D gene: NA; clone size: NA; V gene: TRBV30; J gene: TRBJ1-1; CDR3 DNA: TGTGCCTGGAGTGTACCTGGGAGAAGCGCTGAAGCTTTCTTT; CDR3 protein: CAWSVPGRSAEAFF
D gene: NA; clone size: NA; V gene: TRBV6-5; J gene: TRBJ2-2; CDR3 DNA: TGTGCCAGCACCCGGGGATGGGCCGGGGAGCTGTTTTTT; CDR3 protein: CASTRGWAGELFF
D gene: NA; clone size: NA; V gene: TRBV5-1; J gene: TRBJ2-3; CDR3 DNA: TGCGCCAGCAACCCCAGGTGGGGAGTTACTGTTAGCACAGATACGCAGTATTTT; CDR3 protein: CASNPRWGVTVSTDTQYF
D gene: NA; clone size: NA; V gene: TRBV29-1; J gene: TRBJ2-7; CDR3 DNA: TGCAGCGTTGGAGGGACCTCCTACGAGCAGTACTTC; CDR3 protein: CSVGGTSYEQYF
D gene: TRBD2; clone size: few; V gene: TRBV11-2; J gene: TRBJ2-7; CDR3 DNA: TGTGCCAGCAACTCCCGACTACTAGCGGGAACTCCGCAGTACTTC; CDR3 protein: CASNSRLLAGTPQYF
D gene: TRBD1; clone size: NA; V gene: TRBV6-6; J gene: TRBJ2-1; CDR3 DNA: TGTGCCAGCAGCAATTTACAGGGGGCTGGGAATGAGCAGTTCTTC; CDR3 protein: CASSNLQGAGNEQFF
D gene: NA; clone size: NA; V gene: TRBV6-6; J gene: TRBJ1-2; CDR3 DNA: TGTGCCAGCAGTTACGCCCAGACTTCCACCTATGGCTACACCTTC; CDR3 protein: CASSYAQTSTYGYTF
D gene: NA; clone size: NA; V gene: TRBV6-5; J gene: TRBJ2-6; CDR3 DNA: TGTGCCAGCAGGGATTCAACACAGGGTCCCAACGTCCTGACTTTC; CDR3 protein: CASRDSTQGPNVLTF
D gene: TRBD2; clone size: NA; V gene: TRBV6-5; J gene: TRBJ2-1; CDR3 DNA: TGTGCCAGCAGTTACTCCGGGACTAGCCACAATGAGCAGTTCTTC; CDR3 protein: CASSYSGTSHNEQFF
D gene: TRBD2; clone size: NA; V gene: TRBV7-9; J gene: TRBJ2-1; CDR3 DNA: TGTGCCAGCAGGTCTAGCGGTAACTCCTACAATGAGCAGTTCTTC; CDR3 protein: CASRSSGNSYNEQFF
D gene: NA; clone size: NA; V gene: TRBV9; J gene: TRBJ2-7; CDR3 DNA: TGTGCCAGCAGCGTAGCTGGGGACGTAGGCTACGAGCAGTACTTC; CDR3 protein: CASSVAGDVGYEQYF
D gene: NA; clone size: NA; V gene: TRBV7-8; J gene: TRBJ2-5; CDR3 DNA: TGTGCCAGCAGCACTCTGTCCCCTCAAGAGACCCAGTACTTC; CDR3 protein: CASSTLSPQETQYF
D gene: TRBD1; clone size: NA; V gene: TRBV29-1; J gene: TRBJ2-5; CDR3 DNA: TGCAGCGTGGACGGTGAGGGACAGGGAGTGGTGTACCAAGAGACCCAGTACTTC; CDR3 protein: CSVDGEGQGVVYQETQYF
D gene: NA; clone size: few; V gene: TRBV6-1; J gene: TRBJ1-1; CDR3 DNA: TGTGCCAGCAGTGAAGAGGGAGAGGGCAGGGAAGCTTTCTTT; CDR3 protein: CASSEEGEGREAFF
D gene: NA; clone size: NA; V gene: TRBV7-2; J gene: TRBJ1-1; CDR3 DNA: TGTGCCAGCAGCTTACACGGAGGGAACACTGAAGCTTTCTTT; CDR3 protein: CASSLHGGNTEAFF
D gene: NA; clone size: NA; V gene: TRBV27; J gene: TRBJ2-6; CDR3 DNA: TGTGCCAGCAGTAGGGGTTACTCTGGGGCCAACGTCCTGACTTTC; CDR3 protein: CASSRGYSGANVLTF
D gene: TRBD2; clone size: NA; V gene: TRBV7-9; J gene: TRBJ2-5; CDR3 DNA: TGTGCCAGCAGCTTAGCGATGGGGGGGGAGCCCCAGTACTTC; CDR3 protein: CASSLAMGGEPQYF
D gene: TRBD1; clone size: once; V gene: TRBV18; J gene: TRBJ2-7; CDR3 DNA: TGTGCCAGCTCAGGGGTTGACAGGGGGAGCTCCTACGAGCAGTACTTC; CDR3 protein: CASSGVDRGSSYEQYF
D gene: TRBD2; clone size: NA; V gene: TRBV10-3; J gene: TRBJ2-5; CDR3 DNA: TGTGCCATCAGTGAGCCCCTAGCGGCCAAGAGATCCCAGTACTTC; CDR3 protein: CAISEPLAAKRSQYF
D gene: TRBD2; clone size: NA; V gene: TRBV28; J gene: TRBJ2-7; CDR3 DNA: TGTGCCAGCACAACCGGGCTAGCGGGAAACGAGCAGTACTTC; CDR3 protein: CASTTGLAGNEQYF
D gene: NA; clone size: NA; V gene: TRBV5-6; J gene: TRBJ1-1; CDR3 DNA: TGTGCCAGCAGCTTGGGCCCAGGGATCACTGAAGCTTTCTTT; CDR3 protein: CASSLGPGITEAFF
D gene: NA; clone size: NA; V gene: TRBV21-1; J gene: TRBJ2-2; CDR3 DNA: TGTGCCAGCAGCAAAGGTGGGAGGGGGCGCATCCCCGGGGAGCTGTTTTTT; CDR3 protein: CASSKGGRGRIPGELFF
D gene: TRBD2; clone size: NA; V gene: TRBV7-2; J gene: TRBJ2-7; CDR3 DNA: TGTGCCAGCAGTCGATCACTAGCGGGGCACTCCTACGAGCAGTACTTC; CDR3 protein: CASSRSLAGHSYEQYF
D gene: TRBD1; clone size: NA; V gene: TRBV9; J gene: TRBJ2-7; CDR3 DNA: TGTGCCAGCAGCGTAGGCCCGACAGGGGGCAGCTACGAGCAGTACTTC; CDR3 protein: CASSVGPTGGSYEQYF